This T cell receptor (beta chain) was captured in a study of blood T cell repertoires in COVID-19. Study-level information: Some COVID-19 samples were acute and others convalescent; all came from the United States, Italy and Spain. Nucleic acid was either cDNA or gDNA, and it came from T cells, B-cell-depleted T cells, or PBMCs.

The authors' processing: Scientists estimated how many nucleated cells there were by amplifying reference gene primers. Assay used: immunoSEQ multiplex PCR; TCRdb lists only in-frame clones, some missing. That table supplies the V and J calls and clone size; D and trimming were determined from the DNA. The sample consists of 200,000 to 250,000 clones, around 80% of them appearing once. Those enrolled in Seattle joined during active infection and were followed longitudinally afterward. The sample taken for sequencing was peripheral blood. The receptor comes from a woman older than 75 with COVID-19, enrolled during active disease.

CDR3 residues: CASSSISGTDTQYF. The CDR3 DNA reads as TGCGCCAGCAGCTCCATTAGTGGCACAGATACGCAGTATTTT. The rearrangement links TRBV5-1 to TRBJ2-3; D is unresolved. V gave up 3 bases and J gave up 1 base, with 9 bases separating them. Germline CDR1 is SGHRS and CDR2 is YFSETQ. The CDR3 runs to 14 residues.